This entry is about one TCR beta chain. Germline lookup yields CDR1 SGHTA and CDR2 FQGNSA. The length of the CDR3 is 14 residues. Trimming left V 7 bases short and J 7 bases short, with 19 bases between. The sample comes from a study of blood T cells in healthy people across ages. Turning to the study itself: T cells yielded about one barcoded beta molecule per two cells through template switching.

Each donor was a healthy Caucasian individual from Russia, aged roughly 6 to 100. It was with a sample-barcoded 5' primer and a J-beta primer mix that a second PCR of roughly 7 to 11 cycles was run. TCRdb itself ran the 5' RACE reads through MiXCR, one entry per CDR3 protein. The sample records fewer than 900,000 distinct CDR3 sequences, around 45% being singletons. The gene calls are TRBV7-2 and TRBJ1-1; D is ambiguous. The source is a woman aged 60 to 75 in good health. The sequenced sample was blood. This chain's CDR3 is CASTNPGSRNEAFF. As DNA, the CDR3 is TGTGCCAGCACTAACCCCGGATCGAGGAATGAAGCTTTCTTT.